This T cell receptor beta chain was sequenced in a study of blood T cell repertoires in COVID-19. Clones were read by immunoSEQ multiplex PCR, and TCRdb kept only the in-frame ones, dropping some. The sample includes 110,000 or so clones, around nine tenths of them seen just once. Germline V lookup: CDR1 SEHNR, CDR2 FQNEAQ (reference sequence). Between the trimmed V and J ends, which lost 0 bases and 4 bases, there was a span of 12 bases. This CDR3 region has 15 residues. The chain uses TRBV7-9 and TRBJ1-2; D gene ambiguous. The sample taken for sequencing was peripheral blood. The source is an older woman who had recovered from COVID-19. As DNA, the CDR3 is TGTGCCAGCAGCTTAGCGGTAAGCCGTACCTATGGCTACACCTTC. Amino acid sequence: CASSLAVSRTYGYTF.